The clone carrying this T cell receptor beta chain was seen more than once but under ten times. The antigen is unknown. These data originate in a study of OX40 agonist ivuxolimab in advanced cancers. Study-level background: Patients received ivuxolimab, an agonistic anti-OX40 (CD134) antibody. Overall study results and limits: Low normalized T-cell clonal expansion was also seen in some nonresponders. Relatively little clonal expansion, among the lowest observed, appeared in partial responders at 0.1-3.0 mg/kg.

There are 16 residues in the CDR3. Germline CDR1 SGHNT, CDR2 YYREEE (reference sequence). The V and J ends lost 2 bases and 1 base, in that order; junction bases with no gene match: 4. The repertoire was sequenced with immunoSEQ multiplex PCR; TCRdb's copy has only in-frame clones and lacks some. Here the sample spans about 120,000 clones, 75% to 90% being singletons. The receptor comes from an adult with an advanced solid tumor such as melanoma, head and neck, liver or kidney cancer. Sequencing was performed on CD4+ or CD8+ T cells sorted from blood, taken in a trial of the OX40 agonist ivuxolimab. This chain joins TRBV5-4 and TRBJ2-2; 8 bases align to TRBD1. CDR3 amino acids: CASSFGQGQNTGELFF. CDR3 bases: TGTGCCAGCAGCTTCGGACAGGGACAGAACACCGGGGAGCTGTTTTTT.